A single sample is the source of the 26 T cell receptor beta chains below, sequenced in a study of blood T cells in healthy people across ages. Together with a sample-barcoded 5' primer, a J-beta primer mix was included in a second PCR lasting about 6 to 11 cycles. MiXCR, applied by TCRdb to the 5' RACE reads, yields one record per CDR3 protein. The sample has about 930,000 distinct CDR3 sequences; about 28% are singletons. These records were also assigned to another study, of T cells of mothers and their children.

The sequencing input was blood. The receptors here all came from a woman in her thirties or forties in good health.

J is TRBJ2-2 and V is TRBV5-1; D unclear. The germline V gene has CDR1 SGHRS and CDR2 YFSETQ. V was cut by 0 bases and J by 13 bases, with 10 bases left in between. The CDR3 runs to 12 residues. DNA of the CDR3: TGCGCCAGCAGCTTGGATGACGTTGTGCTGTTTTTT. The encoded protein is CASSLDDVVLFF. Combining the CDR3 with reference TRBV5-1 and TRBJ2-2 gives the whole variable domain KAGVTQTPRYLIKTRGQQVTLSCSPISGHRSVSWYQQTPGQGLQFLFEYFSETQRNKGNFPGRFSGRQFSNSRSEMNVSTLELGDSALYLCASSLDDVVLFFGEGSRLTVL.

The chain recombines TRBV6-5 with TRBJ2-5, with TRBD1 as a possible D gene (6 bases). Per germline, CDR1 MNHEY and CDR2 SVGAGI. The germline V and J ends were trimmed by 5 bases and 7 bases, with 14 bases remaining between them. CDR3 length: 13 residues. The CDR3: CASSEGDIRTQYF. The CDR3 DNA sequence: TGTGCCAGCAGTGAGGGGGACATCAGGACCCAGTACTTC.

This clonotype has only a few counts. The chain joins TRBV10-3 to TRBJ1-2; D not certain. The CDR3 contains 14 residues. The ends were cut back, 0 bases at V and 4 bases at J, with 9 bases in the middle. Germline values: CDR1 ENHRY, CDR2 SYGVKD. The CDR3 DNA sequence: TGTGCCATCAGTGAGTCAAGGGAGGCCTATGGCTACACCTTC. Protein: CAISESREAYGYTF.

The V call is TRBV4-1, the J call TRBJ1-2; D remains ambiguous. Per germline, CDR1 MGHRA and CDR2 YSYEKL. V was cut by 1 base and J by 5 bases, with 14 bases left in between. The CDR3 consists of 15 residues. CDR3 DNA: TGCGCCAGCAGCCAAGGGGTGGAGATGGGGTATGGCTACACCTTC. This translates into CASSQGVEMGYGYTF.

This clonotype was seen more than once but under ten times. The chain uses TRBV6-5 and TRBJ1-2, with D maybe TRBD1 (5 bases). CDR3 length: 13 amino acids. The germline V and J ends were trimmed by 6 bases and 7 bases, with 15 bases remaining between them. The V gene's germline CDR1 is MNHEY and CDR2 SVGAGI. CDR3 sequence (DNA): TGTGCCAGCAGAAAATCAGGGAGAGGTGGCTACACCTTC. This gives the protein CASRKSGRGGYTF.

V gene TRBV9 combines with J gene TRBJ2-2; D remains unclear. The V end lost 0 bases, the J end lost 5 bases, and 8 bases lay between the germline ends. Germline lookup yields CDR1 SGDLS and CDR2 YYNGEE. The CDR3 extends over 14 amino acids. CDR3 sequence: CASSVGGETGELFF. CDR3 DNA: TGTGCCAGCAGCGTAGGTGGGGAAACCGGGGAGCTGTTTTTT.

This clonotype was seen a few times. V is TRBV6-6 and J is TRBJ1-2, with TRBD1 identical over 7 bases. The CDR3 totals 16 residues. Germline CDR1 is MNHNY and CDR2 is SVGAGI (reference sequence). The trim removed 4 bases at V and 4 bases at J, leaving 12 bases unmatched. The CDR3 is CASSSTGTAIAYGYTF. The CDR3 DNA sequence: TGTGCCAGCAGTTCCACAGGGACAGCCATCGCCTATGGCTACACCTTC.

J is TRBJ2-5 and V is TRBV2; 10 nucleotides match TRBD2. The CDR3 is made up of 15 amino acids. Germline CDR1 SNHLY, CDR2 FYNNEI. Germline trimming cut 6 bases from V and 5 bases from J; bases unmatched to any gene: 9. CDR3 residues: CASRGKRGGPETQYF. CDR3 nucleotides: TGTGCCAGCAGGGGGAAGCGGGGGGGCCCGGAGACCCAGTACTTC.

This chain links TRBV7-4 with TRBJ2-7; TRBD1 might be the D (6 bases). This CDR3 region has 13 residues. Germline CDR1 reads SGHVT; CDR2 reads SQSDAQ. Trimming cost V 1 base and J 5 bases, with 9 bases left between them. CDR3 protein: CASSLVRTDEQYF. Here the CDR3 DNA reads TGTGCCAGCAGCTTAGTGCGGACAGACGAGCAGTACTTC.

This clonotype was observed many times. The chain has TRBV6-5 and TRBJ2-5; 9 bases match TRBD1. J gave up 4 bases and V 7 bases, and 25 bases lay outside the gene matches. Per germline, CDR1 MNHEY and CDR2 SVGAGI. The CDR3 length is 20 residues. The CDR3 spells CASILPGQGALAGSPETQYF. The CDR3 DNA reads TGTGCCAGCATTCTCCCGGGACAGGGAGCTTTGGCGGGATCCCCAGAGACCCAGTACTTC.

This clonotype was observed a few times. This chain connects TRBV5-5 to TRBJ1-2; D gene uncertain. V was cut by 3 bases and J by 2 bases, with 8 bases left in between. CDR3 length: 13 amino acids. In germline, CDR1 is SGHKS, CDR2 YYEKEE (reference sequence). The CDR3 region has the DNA TGTGCCAGCAGCTCGGTCCAGAACTATGGCTACACCTTC. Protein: CASSSVQNYGYTF.

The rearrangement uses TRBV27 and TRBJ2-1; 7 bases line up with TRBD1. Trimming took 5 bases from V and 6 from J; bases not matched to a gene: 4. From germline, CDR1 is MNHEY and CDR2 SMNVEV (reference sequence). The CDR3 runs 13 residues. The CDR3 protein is CASSRQGRNEQFF. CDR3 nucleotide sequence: TGTGCCAGCAGTCGACAGGGACGCAATGAGCAGTTCTTC.

The CDR3 nucleotides read TGCAGCGTCCCTAAAATCTCGTCCGGGACAACTTACAATGAGCAGTTCTTC. This translates into CSVPKISSGTTYNEQFF. The chain carries TRBV29-1 and TRBJ2-1, with D tentatively TRBD1 (6 bases). Trimming pared 6 bases from V and 4 bases from J, leaving 25 bases between. This CDR3 is built from 17 residues. Per germline, CDR1 SQVTM and CDR2 ANQGSEA.

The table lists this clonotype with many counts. The CDR3 region is CASRGVAYEQYF. The CDR3 bases are TGTGCCAGCCGCGGGGTCGCATACGAGCAGTACTTC. The chain has TRBV12-3 or TRBV12-4 and TRBJ2-7; D possibly corresponds to TRBD2 (6 bases). Trimming removed 8 bases at V and 4 bases at J, with 12 bases between. The CDR3 covers 12 residues.

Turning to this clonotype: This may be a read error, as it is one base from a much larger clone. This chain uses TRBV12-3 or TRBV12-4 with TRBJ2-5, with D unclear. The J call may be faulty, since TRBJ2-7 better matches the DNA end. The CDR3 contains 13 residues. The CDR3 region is CASRLNWGYEQYF. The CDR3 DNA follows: TGTGCCAGCAGGCTCAACTGGGGCTACGAGCAGTACTTC.

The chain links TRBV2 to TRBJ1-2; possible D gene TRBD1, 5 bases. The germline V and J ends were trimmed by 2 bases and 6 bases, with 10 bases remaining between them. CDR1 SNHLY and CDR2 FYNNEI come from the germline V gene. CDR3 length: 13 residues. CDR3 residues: CASSEQGSNGYTF. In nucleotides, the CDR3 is TGTGCCAGCAGTGAACAGGGATCGAATGGCTACACCTTC.

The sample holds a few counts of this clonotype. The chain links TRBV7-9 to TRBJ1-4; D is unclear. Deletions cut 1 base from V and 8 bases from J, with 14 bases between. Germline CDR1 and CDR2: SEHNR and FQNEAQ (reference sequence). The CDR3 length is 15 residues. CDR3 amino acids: CASSLGGRFGEKLFF. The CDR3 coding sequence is TGTGCCAGCAGCTTAGGAGGCCGATTCGGGGAAAAACTGTTTTTT.

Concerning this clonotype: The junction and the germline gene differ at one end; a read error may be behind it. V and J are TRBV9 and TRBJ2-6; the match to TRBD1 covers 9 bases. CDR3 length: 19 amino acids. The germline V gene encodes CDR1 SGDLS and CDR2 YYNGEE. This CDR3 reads CAGSVAPGQGFSGANVLTF. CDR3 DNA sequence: TGTGCCGGCAGCGTAGCTCCGGGACAGGGTTTCTCTGGGGCCAACGTCCTGACTTTC.

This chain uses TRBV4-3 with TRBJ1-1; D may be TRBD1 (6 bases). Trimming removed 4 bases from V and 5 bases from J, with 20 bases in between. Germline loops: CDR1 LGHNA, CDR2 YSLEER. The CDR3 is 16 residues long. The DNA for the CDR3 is TGCGCCAGCAGCCCCAGCTCAACAGGGTCGTTTACTGAAGCTTTCTTT. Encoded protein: CASSPSSTGSFTEAFF.

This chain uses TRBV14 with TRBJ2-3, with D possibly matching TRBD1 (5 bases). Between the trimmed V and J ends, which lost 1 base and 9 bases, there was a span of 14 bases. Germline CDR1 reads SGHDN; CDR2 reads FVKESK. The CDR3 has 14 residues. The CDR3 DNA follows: TGTGCCAGCAGCCAAGCAGGGTCGGAGACCACGCAGTATTTT. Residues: CASSQAGSETTQYF.

The CDR3 coding sequence is TGTGCCAGCAGCCAAGAAAGTGAAATAGATACGCAGTATTTT. Its translation: CASSQESEIDTQYF. The chain combines TRBV14 with TRBJ2-3; D gene unclear. CDR1 is SGHDN, CDR2 FVKESK, per germline. This CDR3 spans 14 amino acids. V lost 0 bases to trimming and J lost 5 bases, with 9 bases between them.

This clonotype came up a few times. The chain's CDR3 is CASSLGTGLAYNEQFF. DNA for the CDR3: TGTGCCAGCAGCTTAGGTACGGGTCTAGCGTACAATGAGCAGTTCTTC. The chain couples TRBV7-9 to TRBJ2-1, with TRBD2 as a possible D gene (6 bases). The CDR3 loop spans 16 amino acids. Trimming removed 1 base from V and 4 bases from J, with 14 bases in between. Per the germline V gene, CDR1 is SEHNR and CDR2 is FQNEAQ (reference sequence).

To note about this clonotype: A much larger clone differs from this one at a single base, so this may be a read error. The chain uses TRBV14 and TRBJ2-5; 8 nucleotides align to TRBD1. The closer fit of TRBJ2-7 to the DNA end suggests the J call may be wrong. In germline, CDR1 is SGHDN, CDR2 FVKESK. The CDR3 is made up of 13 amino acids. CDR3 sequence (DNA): TGTGCCAGCAGCCAACAGGGGGCCCACGAGCAGTACTTC. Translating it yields CASSQQGAHEQYF.

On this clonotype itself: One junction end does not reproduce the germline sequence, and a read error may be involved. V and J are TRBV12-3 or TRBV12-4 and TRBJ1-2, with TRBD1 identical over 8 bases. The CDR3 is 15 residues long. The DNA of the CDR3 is TGTGCCAGCAGTGGACCCAGGGGGCGCGACTATGGCTGCACCTTC. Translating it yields CASSGPRGRDYGCTF.

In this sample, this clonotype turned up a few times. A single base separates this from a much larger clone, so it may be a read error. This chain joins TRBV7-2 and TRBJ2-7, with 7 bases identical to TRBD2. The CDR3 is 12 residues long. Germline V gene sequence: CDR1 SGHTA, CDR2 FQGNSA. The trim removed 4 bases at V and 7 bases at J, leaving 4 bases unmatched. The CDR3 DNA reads TGTGCCAGCAGCTGGTGGGGGGGAGAGCAGTACTTC. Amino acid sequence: CASSWWGGEQYF.

CDR3 in DNA: TGTGCCACCAGCAGAGACGGGACTGACGAGCAGTACTTC. This codes for CATSRDGTDEQYF. J is TRBJ2-7 and V is TRBV15; perhaps TRBD2 as D (6 bases). CDR3 length: 13 amino acids. Looked up from germline, CDR1 is LNHNV and CDR2 is YYDKDF (reference sequence). V was cut by 0 bases and J by 5 bases, with 8 bases left in between.